This TCR beta chain is from a study of beta chain features in type 1 diabetes (dated by TCRdb to the late 2010s). For the wider study: Patients and healthy donors did not differ in mean age, gender distribution, total cell number or subset yield. Naive and central memory subsets were obtained from all 30 or so donors, but regulatory and stem cell-like memory subsets were isolated from only 8 patients and roughly eight healthy donors. The study compared TCRB repertoires of sorted circulating CD4+ T cell subsets between recently diagnosed type 1 diabetes patients and matched healthy donors. A total of 85 million to 140 million sorted cells were examined across all samples, and the number of cells per subset was strongly correlated with RNA yield.

The germline V gene yields LGHNA for CDR1 and YSLEER for CDR2. Including the terminal cysteine and phenylalanine, the CDR3 comprises 17 residues. The sequence is cut down to CDR3 DNA, 51 bases in frame from base 1. Trimming at the junction amounts to 0 bases on V and 1 base on J, and the germline ends lie 16 bases apart. In the case of this clone: What antigen it recognizes has not been identified. No qualities accompany the bases; no much larger clone lies one base away.

From each donor, a single peripheral blood sample of about 120 mL on average was drawn into heparinised tubes. A BD FACSAria II was used to sort naive, central memory, regulatory and stem cell-like memory CD4+ T cells with a panel that included CD45RO, CCR7, CD25, CD127, CD95 and CD27. All sorted populations exceeded 98% purity. PBMCs were isolated right away by Lymphoprep density gradient centrifugation and were stained directly, without culture. So that batch effects would be minimized, each experiment stained and sorted samples in pairs, pairing one healthy donor with one patient. The entire isolated RNA was reverse transcribed using the High Capacity cDNA Reverse Transcription Kit, and thus expressed TCRB transcripts were sequenced. Deep immunoSEQ sequencing was applied to naive, central memory and regulatory T cell samples, giving an average of approximately 3.8 million total reads per sample. After sorted cells were lysed in RLT buffer, RNA was extracted with DNase-treated RNeasy Micro or Mini kits, with the choice depending on cell number. Each cell subset was processed on its own to prevent cross-contamination, while patient and healthy donor samples were processed together. TCRB sequences were amplified from cDNA with the immunoSEQ multiplex PCR, producing 87-bp fragments spanning the CDR3 region. Sequencing of the amplicons was performed on the Illumina HiSeq platform. In the paper's pipeline: Synthetic template baselines were used to correct PCR bias computationally, reads within Hamming distance 2 were collapsed, and singletons that could not be merged were discarded. By aligning reads against IMGT, V, D and J genes, CDR3 length, and insertions or deletions at six rearrangement sites were assigned. Within each subset, clonotype counts were normalized to sorted cell number, after which true diversity and Gini coefficients were computed with the tcR R package. The overlap coefficient, calculated on TCRB nucleotide sequences, was used to measure repertoire sharing. Out-of-frame TCRB sequences from naive cells were analyzed to stand in for the pre-selection repertoire. Drawn from immuneACCESS, this table holds only the in-frame rearrangements with V and J called that TCRdb kept. Clones are partly lost; checked studies trace under half to an unresolved V gene and leave the rest unexplained. V, J and clone size reflect that table, while D and trimming were determined from the DNA. Across this sample there are hundreds of thousands of clones, with about 15% seen only once. 0.015% to 0.017% of the sample is taken by the ten largest.

On the study overall, not on this receptor specifically: Because small numbers of individuals were included in the HLA sub-analyses, any influence of HLA type on TCRB rearrangement was left unresolved. Shorter templates might be favored by PCR, yet because patient and control samples were amplified and corrected together, any such skew would affect both groups equally. In all four CD4+ subsets, TCRB CDR3 length was moderately but significantly shorter in type 1 diabetes patients. Because cDNA was sequenced instead of genomic DNA, activated cells with high expression could be over-represented, although the groups did not differ in activation or CD3 levels. Naive, central memory and regulatory TCRB repertoires appeared more similar among patients than among healthy donors. At VDJ recombination sites, patients with type 1 diabetes made fewer insertions and deleted more nucleotides, a pattern implying thymic rearrangement abnormalities.

The receptor chain draws on TRBV4-3 and TRBJ2-7; TRBD1 might be the D gene, on 6 matching bases. Sequencing was carried out using naive CD4+ T cells from blood. The cell subset or site label on this specimen signifies: true naive CD4+ T cells. This receptor was taken from a man between 18 and 35 years old with type 1 diabetes. This receptor has the CDR3 CASSQDRGRGRSYEQYF. The nucleotide sequence is TGCGCCAGCAGCCAAGATCGGGGCAGGGGTAGGTCCTACGAGCAGTACTTC.